This T cell receptor beta chain appears in the sequencing data of a study of CD8+CD57+ T cells in acquired aplastic anemia. In patients chosen for sequencing, flow cytometry had shown CD8+CD57+ cell expansion. J was trimmed by 6 bases and V by 0 bases; bases with no gene match: 5. The germline gives CDR1 MNHEY, CDR2 SMNVEV (reference sequence). The CDR3 has 16 residues. This clonotype turned up a few times. Profiling that covered TCR beta VDJ and CDR3 relied on genomic DNA as its template. Via MiXCR, TCRdb re-called the reads, giving one row per CDR3 protein. Of 50,000 to 65,000 distinct CDR3 sequences listed, around 50% are singletons.

The sample was sorted CD4+, CD8+, or CD8+CD57+ T cells (not recorded which) from PBMCs. The receptor's source is a human donor with aplastic anemia. This chain connects TRBV27 to TRBJ2-3; 11 bases are a match to TRBD2. The CDR3 coding sequence is TGTGCCAGCAGTTTATCCCAGACTAGCGGGGTGGATACGCAGTATTTT. This gives the protein CASSLSQTSGVDTQYF.